These 9 T cell receptor beta chains came from one sample sequenced in a study of regulatory T cells in long-lasting Graves disease. TCR beta libraries were built with iRepertoire HTBI primers and Arm-PCR of CDR3 regions. One entry per CDR3 protein results from TCRdb running MiXCR on the multiplex PCR reads. The table records 540,000 or so distinct CDR3 sequences, roughly 14% of them present only once. Documented time point: newly diagnosed GD, antithyroid drugs for less than 3 months. The TCR library was prepared using RNA isolated from PBMCs. The same specimen was also included in a second study, on T cells in Graves' hyperthyroidism and ophthalmopathy.

The sequenced sample was peripheral blood mononuclear cells (PBMCs), obtained at new diagnosis, from a patient treated with antithyroid drugs. These TCRs come from a man between 25 and 39 years old with Graves disease.

This clonotype showed up many times. The J gene is TRBJ2-1, the V gene TRBV11-2, with TRBD2 matching over 8 bases. Germline V gene data show CDR1 as SGHAT and CDR2 as FQNNGV. With 0 bases clipped from V and 10 bases from J, the junction kept 11 bases outside the gene matches. The CDR3 runs to 16 residues. The CDR3 bases are TGTGCCAGCAGCTTAGATCGGGCTAGCGGGTTGAAGGAGCAGTTCTTC. It yields the protein CASSLDRASGLKEQFF.

The rearrangement joins TRBV19 to TRBJ1-3; TRBD1 might be the D (5 bases). Germline lookup yields CDR1 LNHDA and CDR2 SQIVND (reference sequence). Trimming shortened V by 1 base and J by 3 bases, and 19 bases separated the two germline ends. The CDR3 has 18 amino acids. The DNA for the CDR3 is TGTGCCAGTAGTATAGGCCCCGGGACTACGAATTTTGGAAACACCATATATTTT. Its translation is CASSIGPGTTNFGNTIYF.

This clonotype was counted between two and nine times. The V gene is TRBV13, the J gene TRBJ2-3, with a weak D call TRBD2 (6 bases). The CDR3 has 14 amino acids. Germline loops: CDR1 PRHDT, CDR2 FYEKMQ (reference sequence). V was cut by 6 bases and J by 2 bases, with 12 bases left in between. The CDR3 DNA reads as TGTGCCAGCAGATCCGGGACTGACACAGATACGCAGTATTTT. Protein sequence: CASRSGTDTDTQYF.

In this sample, this clonotype turned up many times. The V gene is TRBV20-1, the J gene TRBJ1-5; weak D call: TRBD1 (5 bases). CDR1 is DFQATT and CDR2 is SNEGSKA in the germline V gene (reference sequence). V lost 6 bases, J lost 5 bases, and 20 bases lay in between. This CDR3 spans 15 amino acids. This CDR3 is CSAASRWGDYQPQHF. The DNA for the CDR3 is TGCAGTGCCGCCTCTCGTTGGGGGGATTATCAGCCCCAGCATTTT.

This clonotype has at least ten counts. The chain combines TRBV19 with TRBJ2-7, with 11 positions matching TRBD1. With V trimmed by 11 bases and J by 6 bases, 12 bases remained unmatched. Germline V lookup: CDR1 LNHDA, CDR2 SQIVND (reference sequence). The CDR3 extends over 14 amino acids. The CDR3 sequence is CASQSGQGVGEQYF. In DNA, the CDR3 is TGTGCCTCTCAATCGGGACAGGGGGTTGGCGAGCAGTACTTC.

In this sample, this clonotype turned up many times. This chain connects TRBV6-5 to TRBJ1-6; D uncertain. Germline-derived CDR1 and CDR2 are MNHEY and SVGAGI. The V end lost 2 bases, the J end lost 9 bases, and 17 bases lay between the germline ends. There are 16 residues in the CDR3. The CDR3 here is CASSYDYSTRSSPLHF. In DNA, the CDR3 is TGTGCCAGCAGTTACGATTACAGTACAAGGTCTTCACCCCTCCACTTT.

The chain couples TRBV6-9 to TRBJ1-6; tentatively, D is TRBD1 (5 bases). Trimming removed 4 bases at V and 11 bases at J, with 12 bases between. This CDR3 spans 13 amino acids. The V gene's germline CDR1 is MNHGY and CDR2 SVAAGI. CDR3 amino acids: CASSWGDEAPLHF. CDR3 nucleotides: TGTGCCAGCAGTTGGGGGGATGAGGCACCCCTCCACTTT.

The chain is built from TRBV12-3 or TRBV12-4 and TRBJ2-1; D is undetermined. This CDR3 is 16 amino acids long. The ends were cut back, 1 base at V and 4 bases at J, with 14 bases in the middle. CDR3 coding DNA: TGTGCCAGCAGTTTAGGCCCCACCTTTCGTTACAATGAGCAGTTCTTC. Its translation: CASSLGPTFRYNEQFF.

This clonotype turned up a few times. V is TRBV18 and J is TRBJ2-5; D may be TRBD1 (6 bases). Trimming left V 3 bases short and J 1 base short, with 12 bases between. Germline values: CDR1 KGHSH, CDR2 LQKENI. The CDR3 is made up of 15 amino acids. Here the CDR3 reads CASSPPGQLQETQYF. The DNA of the CDR3 is TGTGCCAGCTCACCGCCGGGACAACTCCAAGAGACCCAGTACTTC.